Each of the 25 T cell receptor beta chains below was sequenced from the same sample in a study of T cell responses to AZD1222 COVID-19 vaccine. Clones were sequenced by immunoSEQ multiplex PCR, and TCRdb holds only the in-frame ones, with some missing. The sample yields some 110,000 clones, 86% seen once. The input for sequencing was peripheral blood, taken 28 days after the second AZD1222 dose. These receptor sequences come from an adult who received the AZD1222 COVID-19 vaccine.

The chain uses TRBV11-2 and TRBJ2-1; TRBD2 matches at 13 bases. Germline assignment: CDR1 SGHAT and CDR2 FQNNGV. The CDR3 runs 16 residues. After removal of 0 bases from V and 9 bases from J, the junction contained 5 bases not matched to a gene. The CDR3 DNA is TGTGCCAGCAGCTTAGACACTAGCGGGAGGGCCGTTGAGCAGTTCTTC. Amino acid sequence: CASSLDTSGRAVEQFF.

This clone was detected only once. The J gene is TRBJ1-1, the V gene TRBV6-5; D not certain. With 6 bases removed from V and 0 bases from J, the gap between germline ends came to 8 bases. The V gene's germline CDR1 is MNHEY and CDR2 SVGAGI. The CDR3 loop spans 13 amino acids. CDR3 loop: CASRVVLNTEAFF. CDR3 nucleotide sequence: TGTGCCAGCAGGGTAGTCCTGAACACTGAAGCTTTCTTT.

This rearrangement joins TRBV7-2 to TRBJ2-5; no definite D call. Trimming cost V 5 bases and J 3 bases, with 10 bases left between them. The germline gives CDR1 SGHTA, CDR2 FQGNSA. This CDR3 has 13 residues. CDR3 loop: CASSPRREETQYF. CDR3 DNA sequence: TGTGCCAGCAGCCCTAGAAGGGAAGAGACCCAGTACTTC.

The V gene is TRBV28, the J gene TRBJ1-6; D unclear. Germline values: CDR1 MDHEN, CDR2 SYDVKM. V was shortened by 1 base and J by 4 bases, with 8 bases between the two germline ends. CDR3 length equals 15 residues. In DNA, the CDR3 is TGTGCCAGCAGTTTATTGGAGACTTATAATTCACCCCTCCACTTT. Translation: CASSLLETYNSPLHF.

This clone was picked up one time. V and J are TRBV6-5 and TRBJ1-2; D is unclear. Per the germline V gene, CDR1 is MNHEY and CDR2 is SVGAGI. The CDR3 sequence is 13 residues long. V lost 4 bases and J lost 1, with 7 bases in between. In DNA, the CDR3 is TGTGCCAGCAGTTTCGAGGGTAACTATGGCTACACCTTC. This gives the protein CASSFEGNYGYTF.

The chain employs TRBV5-6 and TRBJ2-3, with no clear D. Trimming stripped 10 bases from V and 1 base from J, with 13 bases between. In germline, CDR1 is SGHDT, CDR2 YYEEEE. The CDR3 spans 13 residues. CDR3 in DNA: TGTGCCGGGAAGGGTACCGGCACAGATACGCAGTATTTT. As protein: CAGKGTGTDTQYF.

V is TRBV27 and J is TRBJ1-2; D not resolved. Deletions cut 0 bases from V and 2 bases from J, with 7 bases between. The CDR3 spans 14 residues. Germline V gene sequence: CDR1 MNHEY, CDR2 SMNVEV (reference sequence). CDR3 residues: CASSLSSPNYGYTF. The CDR3, as DNA: TGTGCCAGCAGTTTATCGAGCCCGAACTATGGCTACACCTTC.

For the CDR3, the DNA is TGTGCCAGCAGTGCAGGGGCTCAGCCCCAGCATTTT. Amino acids: CASSAGAQPQHF. The V call is TRBV12-3 or TRBV12-4, the J call TRBJ1-5; TRBD1 might be the D (6 bases). Trimming shortened V by 5 bases and J by 6 bases, and 8 bases separated the two germline ends. The CDR3 totals 12 residues.

V usage is TRBV18 and J usage is TRBJ1-5, with a tentative D call TRBD1 (6 bases). Germline values: CDR1 KGHSH, CDR2 LQKENI. V dropped 1 base and J dropped 7 bases, with 17 bases sitting between them. The CDR3 runs to 16 residues. DNA for the CDR3: TGTGCCAGCTCACCACAGCGGACAGACTCAATGCAGCCCCAGCATTTT. This sequence encodes CASSPQRTDSMQPQHF.

The chain uses TRBV4-2 and TRBJ1-2; maybe TRBD1 (6 bases). The V end lost 0 bases, the J end lost 5 bases, and 13 bases lay between the germline ends. The germline V gene encodes CDR1 LGHNA and CDR2 YNFKEQ. The CDR3 is 15 residues long. The CDR3 loop reads CASSQEAQGRYGYTF. The CDR3 DNA sequence: TGTGCCAGCAGCCAAGAGGCACAGGGTAGGTATGGCTACACCTTC.

V gene TRBV4-3 combines with J gene TRBJ2-5, with a weak D call TRBD2 (5 bases). V was cut by 1 base and J by 3 bases, with 6 bases left in between. Germline V gene lookup returns CDR1 LGHNA and CDR2 YSLEER. The CDR3 runs 13 residues. Written as DNA, the CDR3 is TGCGCCAGCAGCCAAGTCGGGGAAGAGACCCAGTACTTC. Translation: CASSQVGEETQYF.

This clone was picked up one time. The chain has TRBV3-1 (or the pseudogene TRBV3-2) and TRBJ2-7; D not resolved. There are 11 residues in the CDR3. With 3 bases removed from V and 3 bases from J, the gap between germline ends came to 3 bases. Germline V gene data show CDR1 as LGHDT and CDR2 as YNNKEL (reference sequence). DNA for the CDR3: TGTGCCAGCAGCCACGTCTACGAGCAGTACTTC. Amino acid sequence: CASSHVYEQYF.

This clone turned up a few times. V gene TRBV24-1 combines with J gene TRBJ2-7, with 10 bases identical to TRBD2. The trim removed 7 bases at V and 4 bases at J, leaving 9 bases unmatched. The CDR3 spans 15 residues. CDR1 is KGHDR and CDR2 is SFDVKD in the germline V gene. CDR3 sequence: CATSQGSGRLYEQYF. The CDR3 DNA sequence: TGTGCCACCAGCCAAGGTAGCGGGAGGTTGTACGAGCAGTACTTC.

The genes are TRBV6-5 and TRBJ1-4; 8 nucleotides align to TRBD1. The V gene's germline CDR1 is MNHEY and CDR2 SVGAGI. The CDR3 has 14 residues. Trimming cost V 7 bases and J 7 bases; bases outside gene matches: 8. The CDR3 DNA sequence: TGTGCCAGCACCCCAGGACAGGGTAGTGAAAAACTGTTTTTT. Translating it yields CASTPGQGSEKLFF.

The chain couples TRBV7-3 to TRBJ1-2; D remains unclear. The germline V gene encodes CDR1 SGHTA and CDR2 FQGTGA. The V end lost 3 bases, the J end lost 7 bases, and 12 bases lay between the germline ends. The CDR3 spans 13 residues. As DNA, the CDR3 is TGTGCCAGCAGCTTTAACAGCGCTGGTGGCTACACCTTC. As protein: CASSFNSAGGYTF. The full variable domain, completed using reference TRBV7-3 and TRBJ1-2, is GAGVSQTPSNKVTEKGKYVELRCDPISGHTALYWYRQSLGQGPEFLIYFQGTGAADDSGLPNDRFFAVRPEGSVSTLKIQRTERGDSAVYLCASSFNSAGGYTFGSGTRLTVV.

This clone was observed a few times. V usage is TRBV4-2 and J usage is TRBJ1-5, with D perhaps matching TRBD1 (5 bases). The CDR3 is 16 residues long. V shed 0 bases and J shed 5 bases, with 14 bases lying between them. Germline CDR1 reads LGHNA; CDR2 reads YNFKEQ. CDR3 nucleotide sequence: TGTGCCAGCAGCCAAGATGCCGACAGAAGGGATCAGCCCCAGCATTTT. This sequence encodes CASSQDADRRDQPQHF.

V gene TRBV6-5 combines with J gene TRBJ1-3; no clear D. Trimming stripped 6 bases from V and 2 bases from J, with 5 bases between. CDR1 is MNHEY and CDR2 is SVGAGI in the germline V gene. The CDR3 loop spans 12 amino acids. In DNA, the CDR3 is TGTGCCAGCAGATCTCCTGGAAACACCATATATTTT. Amino acids: CASRSPGNTIYF.

V and J are TRBV2 and TRBJ2-3; D is unresolved. The germline V gene encodes CDR1 SNHLY and CDR2 FYNNEI. Trimming shortened V by 2 bases and J by 4 bases, and 10 bases separated the two germline ends. The CDR3 has 14 residues. The CDR3: CASSEFRAADTQYF. The CDR3 coding sequence is TGTGCCAGCAGTGAATTTCGGGCAGCAGATACGCAGTATTTT.

The chain carries TRBV24-1 and TRBJ2-1; TRBD2 matches 8 bases. This CDR3 spans 18 amino acids. Germline V gene lookup returns CDR1 KGHDR and CDR2 SFDVKD. V shed 0 bases and J 3 bases; nucleotides not matched to a gene: 9. CDR3 DNA: TGTGCCACCAGTGATTTGCACGTTACGGGGACTAGCTACAATGAGCAGTTCTTC. Translation: CATSDLHVTGTSYNEQFF.

The V gene is TRBV9, the J gene TRBJ2-2; a weak D match, TRBD1 (6 bases). CDR1 SGDLS and CDR2 YYNGEE come from the germline V gene. Trimming stripped 0 bases from V and 4 bases from J, with 13 bases between. The CDR3 contains 16 residues. The CDR3: CASSVVGGQGTGELFF. DNA of the CDR3: TGTGCCAGCAGCGTAGTTGGGGGCCAGGGCACCGGGGAGCTGTTTTTT. Variable domain in full (rest from reference TRBV9 and TRBJ2-2): DSGVTQTPKHLITATGQRVTLRCSPRSGDLSVYWYQQSLDQGLQFLIQYYNGEERAKGNILERFSAQQFPDLHSELNLSSLELGDSALYFCASSVVGGQGTGELFFGEGSRLTVL.

The chain employs TRBV7-9 and TRBJ1-1; no firm D call. The CDR3 length is 14 residues. V lost 1 base and J lost 3, with 9 bases in between. Germline assignment: CDR1 SEHNR and CDR2 FQNEAQ (reference sequence). The CDR3: CASSLGSPHTEAFF. CDR3 DNA: TGTGCCAGCAGCTTAGGGTCTCCGCACACTGAAGCTTTCTTT.

The rearrangement links TRBV19 to TRBJ2-5, with D tentatively TRBD2 (5 bases). This CDR3 contains 12 residues. Germline lookup yields CDR1 LNHDA and CDR2 SQIVND (reference sequence). The V and J ends lost 5 bases and 3 bases respectively, with 7 bases between them. CDR3 residues: CASSRGKETQYF. The CDR3 region has the DNA TGTGCCAGTAGTCGAGGGAAAGAGACCCAGTACTTC.

V and J are TRBV4-1 and TRBJ2-1; 14 positions agree with TRBD2. Germline V gene data show CDR1 as MGHRA and CDR2 as YSYEKL. The CDR3 extends over 22 amino acids. V was pared by 3 bases and J by 6 bases, with 22 bases of the junction left unmatched. Written as DNA, the CDR3 is TGCGCCAGCAGCCAGATCGGACTAGCGGGAGGCCTACTGCCTACCAGGATCAATGAGCAGTTCTTC. This sequence encodes CASSQIGLAGGLLPTRINEQFF.

The V and J genes are TRBV7-9 and TRBJ2-1, with D perhaps TRBD1 or TRBD2 (5 bases each). Germline assignment: CDR1 SEHNR and CDR2 FQNEAQ (reference sequence). The CDR3 totals 16 residues. Trimming removed 1 base from V and 6 bases from J, with 16 bases in between. The chain's CDR3 is CASSLGTPRGRNEQFF. CDR3 sequence (DNA): TGTGCCAGCAGCTTAGGAACTCCCCGGGGACGCAATGAGCAGTTCTTC.

This chain joins TRBV7-8 and TRBJ1-1; D is ambiguous. Between the trimmed V and J ends, which lost 3 bases and 1 base, there was a span of 3 bases. Germline V gene sequence: CDR1 SGHVS, CDR2 FQNEAQ. The CDR3 totals 12 residues. The CDR3 nucleotides are TGTGCCAGCAGCTTCGGGAACACTGAAGCTTTCTTT. Translating it yields CASSFGNTEAFF.